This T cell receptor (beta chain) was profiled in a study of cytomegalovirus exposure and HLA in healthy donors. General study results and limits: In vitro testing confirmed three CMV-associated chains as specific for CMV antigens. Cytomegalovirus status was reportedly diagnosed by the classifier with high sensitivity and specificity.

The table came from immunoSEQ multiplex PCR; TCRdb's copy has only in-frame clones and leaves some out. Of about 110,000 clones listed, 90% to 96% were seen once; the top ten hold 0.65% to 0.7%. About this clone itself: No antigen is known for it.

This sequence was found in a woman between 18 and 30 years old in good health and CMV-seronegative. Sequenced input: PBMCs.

The CDR3 nucleotides are TGTGCCAGCAGCGACCCCCGACAGCTGAACACTGAAGCTTTCTTT. Protein product: CASSDPRQLNTEAFF. The chain links TRBV11-2 to TRBJ1-1; D is possibly TRBD1 (5 bases). This CDR3 is built from 15 residues. V lost 5 bases to trimming and J lost 0 bases, with 13 bases between them. The V gene's germline CDR1 is SGHAT and CDR2 FQNNGV.